The sequence of this T cell receptor (beta chain) was determined in a study of T-cell memory formation after mild COVID-19. Amplification by 5'RACE using constant-segment primers produced TCR alpha and TCR beta cDNA libraries that carried sample barcodes and UMIs. TCRdb reprocessed the 5' RACE reads via MiXCR and lists one record per CDR3 protein. The sample records 400,000 to 550,000 distinct CDR3 sequences, 20% to 30% being singletons. The CDR3 is 15 amino acids. Trimming stripped 3 bases from V and 5 bases from J, with 17 bases between. The germline V gene has CDR1 SEHNR and CDR2 FQNEAQ (reference sequence).

The material sequenced was PBMCs or a T cell subset sorted from them (not recorded which). The chain uses TRBV7-9 and TRBJ2-7; possibly TRBD2 for D (7 bases). This TCR derives from an adult woman who had mild COVID-19 (a few samples of this study predate the infection). Cell type and time point are not known. The CDR3 sequence is CASSLSGTKLNEQYF. CDR3 DNA sequence: TGTGCCAGCAGCTTGAGCGGGACAAAGTTGAACGAGCAGTACTTC.